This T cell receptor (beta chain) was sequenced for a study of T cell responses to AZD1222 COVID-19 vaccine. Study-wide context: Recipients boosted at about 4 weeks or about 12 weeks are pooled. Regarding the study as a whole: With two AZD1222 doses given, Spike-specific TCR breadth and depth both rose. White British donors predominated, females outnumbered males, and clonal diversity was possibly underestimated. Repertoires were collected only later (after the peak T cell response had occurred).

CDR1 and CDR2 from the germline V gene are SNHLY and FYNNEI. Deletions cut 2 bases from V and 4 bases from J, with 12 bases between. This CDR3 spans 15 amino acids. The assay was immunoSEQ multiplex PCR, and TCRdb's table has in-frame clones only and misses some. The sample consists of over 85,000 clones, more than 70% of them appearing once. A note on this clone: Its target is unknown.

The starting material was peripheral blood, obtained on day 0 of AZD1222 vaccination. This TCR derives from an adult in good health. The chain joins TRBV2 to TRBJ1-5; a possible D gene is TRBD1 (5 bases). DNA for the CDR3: TGTGCCAGCAGTGAAATCCGCCAGGGAAATCAGCCCCAGCATTTT. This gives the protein CASSEIRQGNQPQHF.